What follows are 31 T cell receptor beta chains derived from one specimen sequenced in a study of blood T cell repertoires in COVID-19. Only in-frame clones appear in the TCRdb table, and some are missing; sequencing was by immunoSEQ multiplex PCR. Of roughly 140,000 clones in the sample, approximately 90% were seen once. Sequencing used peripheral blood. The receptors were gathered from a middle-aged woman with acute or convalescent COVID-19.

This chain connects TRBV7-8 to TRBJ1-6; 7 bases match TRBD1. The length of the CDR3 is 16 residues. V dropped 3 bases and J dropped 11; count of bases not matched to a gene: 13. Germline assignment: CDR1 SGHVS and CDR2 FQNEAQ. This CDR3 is CASSFRPDRSITPLHF. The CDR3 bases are TGTGCCAGCAGCTTTAGGCCGGACAGGTCTATCACACCCCTCCACTTT.

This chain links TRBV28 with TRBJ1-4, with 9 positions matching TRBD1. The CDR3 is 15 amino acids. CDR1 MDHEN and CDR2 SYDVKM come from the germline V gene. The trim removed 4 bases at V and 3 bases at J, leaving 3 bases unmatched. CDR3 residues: CASSSTGGSNEKLFF. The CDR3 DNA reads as TGTGCCAGCAGTTCTACAGGGGGCTCTAATGAAAAACTGTTTTTT.

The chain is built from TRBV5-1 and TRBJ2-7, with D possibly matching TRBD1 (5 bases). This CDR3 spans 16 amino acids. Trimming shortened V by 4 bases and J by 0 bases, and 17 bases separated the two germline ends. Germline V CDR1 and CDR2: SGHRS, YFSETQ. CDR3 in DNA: TGCGCCAGCAGCCCAGGCCAGGGCATGCTCTCCTACGAGCAGTACTTC. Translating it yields CASSPGQGMLSYEQYF.

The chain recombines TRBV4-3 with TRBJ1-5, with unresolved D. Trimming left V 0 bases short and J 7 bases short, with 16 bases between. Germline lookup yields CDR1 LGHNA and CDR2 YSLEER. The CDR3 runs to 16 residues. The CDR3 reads CASSQDRDAGPQPQHF. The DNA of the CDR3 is TGCGCCAGCAGCCAAGATCGAGATGCGGGTCCGCAGCCCCAGCATTTT.

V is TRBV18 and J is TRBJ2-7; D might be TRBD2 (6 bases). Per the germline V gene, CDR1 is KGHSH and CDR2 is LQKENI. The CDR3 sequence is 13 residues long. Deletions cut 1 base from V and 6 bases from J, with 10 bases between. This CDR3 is CASSPHREAEQYF. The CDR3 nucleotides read TGTGCCAGCTCACCACATAGGGAGGCCGAGCAGTACTTC.

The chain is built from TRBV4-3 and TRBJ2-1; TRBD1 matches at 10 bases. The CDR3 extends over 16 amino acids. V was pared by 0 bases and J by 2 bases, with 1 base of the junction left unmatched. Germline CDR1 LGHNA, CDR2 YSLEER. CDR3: CASSQDGQGAYNEQFF. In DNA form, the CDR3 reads TGCGCCAGCAGCCAAGATGGACAGGGGGCCTACAATGAGCAGTTCTTC.

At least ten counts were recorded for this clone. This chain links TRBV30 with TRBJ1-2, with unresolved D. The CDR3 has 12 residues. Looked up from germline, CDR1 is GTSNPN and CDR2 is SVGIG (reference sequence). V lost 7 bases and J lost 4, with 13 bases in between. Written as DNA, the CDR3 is TGTGCCTTTACCGGGATCCCCTATGGCTACACCTTC. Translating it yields CAFTGIPYGYTF.

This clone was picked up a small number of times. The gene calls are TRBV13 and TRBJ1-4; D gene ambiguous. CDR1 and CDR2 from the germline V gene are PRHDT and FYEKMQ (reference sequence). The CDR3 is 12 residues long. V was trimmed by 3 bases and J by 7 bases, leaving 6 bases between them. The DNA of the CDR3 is TGTGCCAGCAGCTTGGGAGGTGAAAAACTGTTTTTT. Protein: CASSLGGEKLFF. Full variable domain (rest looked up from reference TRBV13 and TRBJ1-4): AAGVIQSPRHLIKEKRETATLKCYPIPRHDTVYWYQQGPGQDPQFLISFYEKMQSDKGSIPDRFSAQQFSDYHSELNMSSLELGDSALYFCASSLGGEKLFFGSGTQLSVL.

The CDR3 sequence: CAWAGQGSAPLHF. The CDR3 DNA sequence: TGTGCCTGGGCGGGACAGGGGTCAGCACCCCTCCACTTT. The chain couples TRBV30 to TRBJ1-6; 10 bases are a match to TRBD1. The germline V gene encodes CDR1 GTSNPN and CDR2 SVGIG (reference sequence). There are 13 residues in the CDR3. The V and J ends lost 5 bases and 11 bases, in that order; junction bases with no gene match: 6.

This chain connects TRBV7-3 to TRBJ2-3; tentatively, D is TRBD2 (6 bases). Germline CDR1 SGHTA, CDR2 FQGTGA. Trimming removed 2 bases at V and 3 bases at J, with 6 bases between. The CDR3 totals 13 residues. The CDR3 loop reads CASSLGRTDTQYF. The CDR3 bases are TGTGCCAGCAGCTTAGGGAGGACAGATACGCAGTATTTT.

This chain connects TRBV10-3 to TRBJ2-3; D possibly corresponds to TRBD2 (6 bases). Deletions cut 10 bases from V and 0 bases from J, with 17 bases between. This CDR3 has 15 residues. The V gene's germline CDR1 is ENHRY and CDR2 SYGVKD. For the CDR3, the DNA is TGTGCCACCGCGAGGGGAGGAGCGAGCACAGATACGCAGTATTTT. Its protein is CATARGGASTDTQYF.

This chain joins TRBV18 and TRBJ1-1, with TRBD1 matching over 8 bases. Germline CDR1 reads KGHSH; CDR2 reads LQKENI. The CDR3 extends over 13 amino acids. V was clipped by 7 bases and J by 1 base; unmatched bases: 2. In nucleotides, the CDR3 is TGTGCCAGCTTCACAGGGGGGAACACTGAAGCTTTCTTT. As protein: CASFTGGNTEAFF. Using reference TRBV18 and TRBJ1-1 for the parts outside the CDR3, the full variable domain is NAGVMQNPRHLVRRRGQEARLRCSPMKGHSHVYWYRQLPEEGLKFMVYLQKENIIDESGMPKERFSAEFPKEGPSILRIQQVVRGDSAAYFCASFTGGNTEAFFGQGTRLTVV.

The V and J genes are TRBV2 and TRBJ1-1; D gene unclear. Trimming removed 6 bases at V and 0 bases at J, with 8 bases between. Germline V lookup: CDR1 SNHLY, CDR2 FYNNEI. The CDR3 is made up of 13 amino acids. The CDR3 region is CASSSAMNTEAFF. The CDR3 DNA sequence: TGTGCCAGCAGCTCTGCTATGAACACTGAAGCTTTCTTT.

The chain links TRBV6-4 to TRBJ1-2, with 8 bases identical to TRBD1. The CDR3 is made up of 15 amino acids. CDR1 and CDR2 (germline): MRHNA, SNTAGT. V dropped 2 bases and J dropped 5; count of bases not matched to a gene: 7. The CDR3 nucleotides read TGTGCCAGCAGTGACGGGGCAGGGGGCGCGTATGGCTACACCTTC. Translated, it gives CASSDGAGGAYGYTF.

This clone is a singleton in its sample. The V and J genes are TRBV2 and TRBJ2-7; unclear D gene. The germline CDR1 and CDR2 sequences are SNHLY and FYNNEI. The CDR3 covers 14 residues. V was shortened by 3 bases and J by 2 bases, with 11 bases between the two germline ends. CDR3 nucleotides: TGTGCCAGCAGTGACAGACTGCTAGCCTACGAGCAGTACTTC. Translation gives CASSDRLLAYEQYF. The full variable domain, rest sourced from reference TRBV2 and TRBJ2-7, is EPEVTQTPSHQVTQMGQEVILRCVPISNHLYFYWYRQILGQKVEFLVSFYNNEISEKSEIFDDQFSVERPDGSNFTLKIRSTKLEDSAMYFCASSDRLLAYEQYFGPGTRLTVT.

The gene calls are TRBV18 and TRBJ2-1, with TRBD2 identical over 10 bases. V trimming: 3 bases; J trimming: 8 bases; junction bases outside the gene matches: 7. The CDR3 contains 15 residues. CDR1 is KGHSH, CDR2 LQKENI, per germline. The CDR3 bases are TGTGCCAGCTCACCCGGCCTAGCGGGAGAGGATGAGCAGTTCTTC. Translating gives CASSPGLAGEDEQFF.

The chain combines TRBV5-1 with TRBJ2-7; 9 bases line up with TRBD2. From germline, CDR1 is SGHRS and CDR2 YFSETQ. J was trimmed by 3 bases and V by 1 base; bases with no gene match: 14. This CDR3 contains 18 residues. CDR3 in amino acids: CASSLIAGARTKNYEQYF. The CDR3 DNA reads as TGCGCCAGCAGCTTGATAGCGGGAGCTAGAACTAAAAACTACGAGCAGTACTTC.

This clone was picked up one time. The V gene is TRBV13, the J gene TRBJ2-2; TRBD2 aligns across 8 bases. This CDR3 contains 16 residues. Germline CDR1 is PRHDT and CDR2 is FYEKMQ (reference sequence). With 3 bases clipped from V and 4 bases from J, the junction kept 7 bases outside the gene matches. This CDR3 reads CASSFSGGPGTGELFF. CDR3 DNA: TGTGCCAGCAGCTTTTCGGGGGGGCCGGGCACCGGGGAGCTGTTTTTT.

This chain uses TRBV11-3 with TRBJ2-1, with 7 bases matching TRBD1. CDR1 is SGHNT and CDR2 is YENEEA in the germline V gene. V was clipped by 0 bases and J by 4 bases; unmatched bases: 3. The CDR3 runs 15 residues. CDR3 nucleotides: TGTGCCAGCAGCTTAGACGGACAGGCTTACAATGAGCAGTTCTTC. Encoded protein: CASSLDGQAYNEQFF.

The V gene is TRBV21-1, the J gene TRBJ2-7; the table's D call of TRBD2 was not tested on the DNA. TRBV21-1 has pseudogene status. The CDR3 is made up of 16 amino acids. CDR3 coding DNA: TGTGCCAGCAGGAAAGTGGAGGGAGAGGAGCTCTACGAGCAGTACTTC. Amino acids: CASRKVEGEELYEQYF.

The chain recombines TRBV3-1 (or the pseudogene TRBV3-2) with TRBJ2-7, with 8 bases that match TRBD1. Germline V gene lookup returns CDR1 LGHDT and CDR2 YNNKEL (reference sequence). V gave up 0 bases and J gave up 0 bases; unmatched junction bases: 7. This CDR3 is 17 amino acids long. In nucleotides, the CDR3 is TGTGCCAGCAGCCAAGAAGGGACAGGACATTTCTCCTACGAGCAGTACTTC. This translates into CASSQEGTGHFSYEQYF.

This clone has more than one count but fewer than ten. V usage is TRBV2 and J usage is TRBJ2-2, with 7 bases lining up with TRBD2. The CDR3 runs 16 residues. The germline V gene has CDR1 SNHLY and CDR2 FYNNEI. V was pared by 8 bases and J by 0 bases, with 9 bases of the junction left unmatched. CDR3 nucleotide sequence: TGTGCCAGCGAGGAGTCTAGCGGTACGAACACCGGGGAGCTGTTTTTT. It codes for CASEESSGTNTGELFF.

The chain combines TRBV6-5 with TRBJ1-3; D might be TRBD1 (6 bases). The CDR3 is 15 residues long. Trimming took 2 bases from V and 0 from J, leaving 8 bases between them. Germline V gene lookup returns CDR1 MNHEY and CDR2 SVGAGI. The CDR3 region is CASSYDRNSGNTIYF. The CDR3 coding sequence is TGTGCCAGCAGTTACGACAGGAACTCTGGAAACACCATATATTTT.

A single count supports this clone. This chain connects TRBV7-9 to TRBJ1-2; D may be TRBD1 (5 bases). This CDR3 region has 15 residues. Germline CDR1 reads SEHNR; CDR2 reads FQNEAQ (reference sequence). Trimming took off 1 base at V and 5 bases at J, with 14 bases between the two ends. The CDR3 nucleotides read TGTGCCAGCAGCTTAGTGGGGGGAGAAAGTTATGGCTACACCTTC. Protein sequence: CASSLVGGESYGYTF.

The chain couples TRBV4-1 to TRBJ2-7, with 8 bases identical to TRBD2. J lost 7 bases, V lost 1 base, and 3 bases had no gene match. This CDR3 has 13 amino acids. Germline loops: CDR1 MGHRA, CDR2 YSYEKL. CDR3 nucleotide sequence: TGCGCCAGCAGCCAAGGGACTAGCTTGGAGCAGTACTTC. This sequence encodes CASSQGTSLEQYF.

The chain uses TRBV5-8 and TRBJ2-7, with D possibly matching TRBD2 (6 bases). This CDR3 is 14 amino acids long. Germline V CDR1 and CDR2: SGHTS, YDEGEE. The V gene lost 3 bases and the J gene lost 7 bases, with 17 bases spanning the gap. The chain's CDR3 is CASSWGGGVWEQYF. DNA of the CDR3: TGTGCCAGCAGCTGGGGAGGTGGGGTTTGGGAGCAGTACTTC.

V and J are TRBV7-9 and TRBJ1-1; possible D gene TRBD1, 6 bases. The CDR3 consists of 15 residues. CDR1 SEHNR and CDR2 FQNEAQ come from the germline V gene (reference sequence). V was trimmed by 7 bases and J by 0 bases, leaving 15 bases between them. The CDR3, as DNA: TGTGCCAGCAAACAGGGCCTACTTTTGAACACTGAAGCTTTCTTT. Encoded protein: CASKQGLLLNTEAFF.

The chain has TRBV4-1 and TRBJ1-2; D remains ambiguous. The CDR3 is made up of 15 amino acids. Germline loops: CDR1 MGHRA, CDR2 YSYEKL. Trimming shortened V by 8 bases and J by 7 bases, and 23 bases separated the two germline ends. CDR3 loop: CASRLAVRVEGGYTF. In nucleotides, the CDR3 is TGCGCCAGCCGTCTTGCAGTGAGGGTAGAGGGTGGCTACACCTTC.

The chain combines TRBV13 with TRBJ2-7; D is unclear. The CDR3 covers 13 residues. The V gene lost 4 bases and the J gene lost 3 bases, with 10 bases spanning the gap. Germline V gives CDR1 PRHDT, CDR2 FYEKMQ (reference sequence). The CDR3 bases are TGTGCCAGCAGCTATGGGCCTTACTACGAGCAGTACTTC. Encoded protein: CASSYGPYYEQYF.

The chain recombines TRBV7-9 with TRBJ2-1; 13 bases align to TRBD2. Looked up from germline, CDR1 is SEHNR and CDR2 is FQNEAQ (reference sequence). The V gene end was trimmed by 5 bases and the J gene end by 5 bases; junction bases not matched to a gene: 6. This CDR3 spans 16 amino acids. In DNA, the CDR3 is TGTGCCAGCAGCCGCTGGACTAGCGGGAGCGACAATGAGCAGTTCTTC. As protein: CASSRWTSGSDNEQFF.

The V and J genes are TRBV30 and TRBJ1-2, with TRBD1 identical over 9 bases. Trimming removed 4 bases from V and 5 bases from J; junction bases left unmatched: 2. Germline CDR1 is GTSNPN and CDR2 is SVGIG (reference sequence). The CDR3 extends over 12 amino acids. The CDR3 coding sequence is TGTGCCTGGACACAGGGGGCTTATGGCTACACCTTC. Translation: CAWTQGAYGYTF.